The present entry profiles one TCR beta chain with its context. It lacks a known antigen. No much larger clonotype is one base removed from it; base qualities were not supplied. The cohort comprised 550 to 700 healthy bone marrow donors. At the time of sampling, every cohort member was nominally healthy, though immune exposures that went unrecorded were likely present. The donor tested CMV seropositive, placing the donor among the roughly 300 seropositive members of the cohort. Each donor provided a peripheral blood sample, and peripheral blood mononuclear cells were used for TCR beta sequencing. The Qiagen DNeasy Blood Extraction Kit was used to extract genomic DNA from the blood cell samples. The CDR3 spans 17 residues, from the cysteine through the phenylalanine. The kept DNA is CDR3 alone, 51 bases in frame from the first base. The germline V gene encodes CDR1 LGHNA and CDR2 YNFKEQ. V loses 0 bases, J loses 5 bases, and the germline ends lie 17 bases apart.

The data derive from a study of cytomegalovirus exposure and HLA in healthy donors (TCRdb year 2017). About the study as a whole: According to an earlier analysis of 550 to 700 of the donors, some 180 million T cells yielded some 110 million unique TCR beta sequences and 276 Gb of sequence data. An early release that covered some 640 HLA-typed donors contained about 300 gigabases of sequencing data and around 80 million unique TCR sequences. Among the roughly 370 genotyped donors, 75% to 90% belonged to the genetic ancestry cluster associated with self-reported Caucasian donors. The study aimed to test whether signatures of past pathogen exposure could be identified by cataloging public T cell receptors. The study used immunosequencing to profile the T cell repertoires of hundreds of subjects and linked those repertoires to cytomegalovirus serostatus. A separate validation cohort of 100 to 150 different subjects was used in addition to the roughly 670-subject first cohort. High-throughput TCR immunosequencing, statistical association of individual TCRs with disease status, and machine learning were combined to predict cytomegalovirus infection status. A later analysis re-analyzed previously published TCR beta repertoires from 666 donors and added high-resolution HLA genotyping to study TCR occurrence patterns. The later analysis used no new phenotypic data to find candidate immune exposures, relying instead on TCR beta sequences and their occurrence across donors. In an earlier analysis of 500 to 650 of the donors, high-throughput TCR beta sequencing was used to judge whether each TCR beta V gene segment behaved as functional or pseudogenic. Donor age, sex, ethnicity and CMV serostatus were collected together with the repertoire data. In a later genetic analysis, genome-wide SNP genotypes for about three fifths of the roughly 670 donors were used, and that subset was treated as a discovery cohort. All discovery cohort repertoires had been generated using a single sequencing platform. HLA typing included class I and class II loci at four-digit resolution. Typing coverage differed by locus: A, B, C, DRB1 and DQB1 were typed in about 629-640 donors, DQA1 in roughly 500, DPA1 in 606, and DPB1 in just under 490. Several DR-DQ haplotypes were handled as single units for association and clustering because linkage in the cohort was strong. Across under 500 genotyped donors of the cohort, an average of roughly 230,000 unique TCR beta nucleotide sequences per donor were sequenced, and about a sixth of those sequences were non-productive. General findings and caveats noted by the study authors: An earlier analysis of approximately 500 of the donors showed that most TCR beta V segments appeared in productive rearrangements either about 87% or about 30% of the time, which broadly matched IMGT annotations. While some public TCRs were present in many individuals, most TCR sequences turned up only very rarely across donors. At a false discovery rate of 0.05, a later analysis linked around 15,000 TCR beta sequences to specific HLA alleles. Linkage disequilibrium might explain the correlated functional status among segregating V segments, but an unknown experimental factor could not be ruled out. The earlier analysis of around 600 of the donors excluded around 17 rarely observed V segments, including chromosome 9 orphons, because counts were too low. A later analysis found that HLA-associated TCR beta chains were more clonally expanded and had lower generation probabilities than equally common non-associated chains. Roughly uniform sequencing depth across donors was assumed in presence/absence analyses, although this assumption may not hold. In vitro tests confirmed that a few of the cytomegalovirus-associated TCR beta chains recognize cytomegalovirus antigens. In a later analysis, most CMV-associated TCR beta chains were found to appear HLA-restricted, with HLA associations seemingly driven largely by CMV exposure. For the cohort, immune exposure information was limited to CMV serostatus. In both the original and validation cohorts, the classifier was reported to diagnose cytomegalovirus status with high specificity and sensitivity. The study gave a list of over 150 TCR beta chains associated with cytomegalovirus. A later analysis reported that several top co-occurrence clusters appeared linked to parvovirus B19, influenza, CMV and Epstein-Barr virus. When HLA alleles, especially DR and DQ, strongly co-occurred, attributing TCR associations to individual alleles was difficult. According to a later genetic analysis, donors in an Asian-associated ancestry cluster had fewer N-insertions in productive TCRs than the approximately 700-donor mean. According to the authors, the approach could potentially be generalized to other disease states and immunological phenotypes. Only TCR beta chains were sequenced in this cohort, and the absence of alpha or paired-chain data limited detectable features. Because HLA typing was missing for some donors at each locus, association tests included only the typed subset. Some IMGT-functional V segments, including TRBV6-2 and TRBV6-3, could not be distinguished by the 87-base-pair reads and were therefore excluded. According to a later analysis, TCR association rates differed among HLA loci, with DRB1 alleles showing the most associated TCRs and HLA-C alleles showing the fewest. V-gene and J-gene trimming of TCR beta chains was associated with a missense DCLRE1C variant in a later genetic analysis, and the association was replicated in an independent cohort. A cluster of highly shared sequence variants was judged likely to be a technical artifact of the sequencing pipeline. A further reported finding was that TCR beta sequences accurately predicted the HLA-A and HLA-B alleles for most subjects in the first cohort.

Libraries were prepared through the immunoSEQ multiplex PCR assay. For the multiplex PCR, a mixture combining 60 forward primers for TCR Vbeta segments and 13 reverse primers for TCR Jbeta segments was used. A multiplex PCR assay on genomic DNA amplified the CDR3 region of rearranged TCR beta genes. The Illumina HiSeq System was used to sequence the amplified TCR beta libraries as 87-base-pair reads. Turning to the authors' computational methods: Across the 670 or so repertoires, a later analysis counted approximately 83 million unique TCR beta chains, some 11 million of which were shared by at least two donors. Raw reads were error-corrected and collapsed into unique sequences by a nearest-neighbor algorithm in which closely related sequences were merged to remove PCR and sequencing errors. CDR3 sequences were aligned to IMGT reference sequences to assign V, D and J gene segments. For a sequence to be retained, at least a six-nucleotide match to both a V gene segment and a J gene segment was required. Rearrangements were classified as productive when the CDR3 lacked stop codons and remained in frame with V and J, and all other rearrangements were classified as non-productive. Following IMGT convention, CDR3 was defined as the stretch from the second conserved V-encoded cysteine to the conserved J-encoded phenylalanine. In an earlier analysis of just under 600 of the donors, sequences lacking an unambiguous match to a single V gene segment were excluded. In an earlier analysis of several hundred of the donors, a V segment was called functional when productive rearrangements were above 56.7%, and segregating when the standard deviation between donors exceeded 5%. To diagnose cytomegalovirus status from the catalog of TCR beta chain sequences, a statistical classification framework was built. A later analysis assigned V and J genes by comparing TCR nucleotide sequences with IMGT/GENE-DB human TR gene sequences. The TCRdist pipeline was used in a later analysis to assign CDR3 sequences and most-parsimonious VDJ recombination scenarios. In a later analysis, each TCR beta chain was defined by its CDR3 amino acid sequence together with its V-gene family, and reads lacking a unique V-gene family were excluded. As a way to deal with suspected cross-contamination and a sequencing artifact, a later analysis dropped roughly 600 nucleotide sequences that were highly shared and had low generation probability. In a later analysis, a clonal expansion index was calculated for each public chain from normalized within-repertoire ranks of inferred template counts. In a later analysis, generation probabilities were computed using a VDJ recombination model fitted to out-of-frame rearrangements, and the results were checked against IGoR. In a later analysis, TCR-TCR, TCR-HLA and TCR-CMV co-occurrence was scored with hypergeometric tests, and a repertoire-size bias correction was applied to TCR pairs. To estimate false discovery rates, a later analysis permuted the HLA or CMV assignments 20 times. In a later analysis, co-occurring TCRs were grouped using DBSCAN, with TCRdist sequence similarity added in when clustering inside HLA-allele-positive subsets. Co-occurrence clustering excluded repertoires with fewer than 30,000 or more than 120,000 public chains, plus five with anomalous nucleotide sharing. In its TCRdb copy, this immuneACCESS table keeps in-frame sequences only and misses some clones. Where compared with another copy, unresolved V genes explain less than half of these, and the others have no known cause. V, J and clone size are those of that table, while D and trimming were read from the DNA. The sample contains about 96,000 clones, around 74% of them found a single time. Jointly, the top ten make up 3% of the sample.

The sequence was collected from a female donor in good health and CMV-seropositive. Sequenced sample: PBMCs. The chain links TRBV4-2 with TRBJ2-1; a tentative D match to TRBD1 spans 5 bases. The CDR3 protein is CASSQDQGTLGNNEQFF. The nucleotide sequence is TGTGCCAGCAGCCAAGATCAGGGCACGCTCGGCAACAATGAGCAGTTCTTC.